One and the same sample provided the 17 T cell receptor beta chains below, sequenced in a study of cytomegalovirus exposure and HLA in healthy donors. With 60 Vbeta and 13 Jbeta primers, the PCR was carried out. The table came from immunoSEQ multiplex PCR; TCRdb's copy has only in-frame clones and leaves some out. The repertoire table contains nearly 35,000 clones. The sequenced sample consisted of PBMCs. All receptors derive from a woman aged 40 to 50 in good health and CMV-seropositive.

The chain uses TRBV2 and TRBJ2-7, with a weak D call TRBD2 (6 bases). V dropped 2 bases and J dropped 2 bases, with 13 bases sitting between them. The V gene's germline CDR1 is SNHLY and CDR2 FYNNEI. CDR3 length equals 15 residues. CDR3 sequence (DNA): TGTGCCAGCAGTGAAAGGGCGGGGAGTCCCTACGAGCAGTACTTC. Translating it yields CASSERAGSPYEQYF.

The rearrangement links TRBV29-1 to TRBJ2-3, with D possibly being TRBD1 (6 bases). The CDR3 runs to 15 residues. V was pared by 1 base and J by 2 bases, with 13 bases between. The germline V gene has CDR1 SQVTM and CDR2 ANQGSEA. CDR3 protein: CSVEGGQGITDTQYF. The CDR3, as DNA: TGCAGCGTTGAAGGTGGGCAGGGGATCACAGATACGCAGTATTTT.

The chain combines TRBV29-1 with TRBJ2-7; D might be TRBD2 (6 bases). CDR3 length: 13 amino acids. Trimming took off 4 bases at V and 7 bases at J, with 17 bases between the two ends. CDR1 is SQVTM and CDR2 is ANQGSEA in the germline V gene. The CDR3 sequence is CSVAGLLLGEQYF. For the CDR3, the DNA is TGCAGCGTTGCGGGACTCCTCCTTGGAGAGCAGTACTTC.

The chain combines TRBV7-2 with TRBJ2-3; perhaps TRBD2 as D (6 bases). CDR3 length equals 17 residues. CDR1 and CDR2 (germline): SGHTA, FQGNSA. The V end was cut by 1 base, the J end by 1 base, with 15 bases between. As DNA, the CDR3 is TGTGCCAGCAGCTTAGAGGAGGGCGGGGCTGGCACAGATACGCAGTATTTT. Residues: CASSLEEGGAGTDTQYF.

The rearrangement uses TRBV6-5 and TRBJ1-4, with 7 bases aligning to TRBD1. There are 12 residues in the CDR3. The germline V gene has CDR1 MNHEY and CDR2 SVGAGI. V shed 5 bases and J 15 bases; nucleotides not matched to a gene: 9. The CDR3 is CASSPSQGRMFF. The DNA of the CDR3 is TGTGCCAGCAGTCCTTCACAGGGGAGGATGTTTTTT.

This chain links TRBV19 with TRBJ1-1, with 7 bases identical to TRBD1. The CDR3 contains 15 residues. Germline values: CDR1 LNHDA, CDR2 SQIVND (reference sequence). V lost 5 bases and J lost 1; bases outside the gene matches: 7. The chain's CDR3 is CASSPRTGRNTEAFF. The DNA of the CDR3 is TGTGCCAGTAGTCCCCGGACAGGAAGGAACACTGAAGCTTTCTTT.

The V gene is TRBV6-5, the J gene TRBJ2-3; D is possibly TRBD1 (5 bases). Trimming took off 3 bases at V and 3 bases at J, with 7 bases between the two ends. The CDR3 has 13 amino acids. Germline V gene sequence: CDR1 MNHEY, CDR2 SVGAGI. The CDR3 nucleotides are TGTGCCAGCAGTTATCACAGGACAGATACGCAGTATTTT. Protein product: CASSYHRTDTQYF.

This sequence joins TRBV6-5 and TRBJ1-2; D gene uncertain. V lost 5 bases and J 6 bases, leaving 16 bases between the germline ends. Per the germline V gene, CDR1 is MNHEY and CDR2 is SVGAGI. The CDR3 consists of 14 residues. Here the CDR3 reads CASSPRLGMNGYTF. The CDR3, as DNA: TGTGCCAGCAGTCCTCGTCTAGGCATGAATGGCTACACCTTC.

The rearrangement joins TRBV19 to TRBJ2-1; 14 bases match TRBD2. CDR3 length: 17 residues. The V segment lost 4 bases and the J segment 1 base; nucleotides outside the gene matches: 3. The germline gives CDR1 LNHDA, CDR2 SQIVND (reference sequence). CDR3 bases: TGTGCCAGTAGTACTCGGACTAGCGGGAGGTCCTACAATGAGCAGTTCTTC. This sequence encodes CASSTRTSGRSYNEQFF.

The chain joins TRBV7-3 to TRBJ2-1, with a possible D match to TRBD2 (7 bases). Germline values: CDR1 SGHTA, CDR2 FQGTGA. V was shortened by 5 bases and J by 11 bases, with 13 bases between the two germline ends. The CDR3 is made up of 12 amino acids. The CDR3 coding sequence is TGTGCCAGCAGCCCCGTCGGGGGGCAGCAGTTCTTC. Translation gives CASSPVGGQQFF. The full variable domain, in which reference TRBV7-3 and TRBJ2-1 provide the parts outside the CDR3, is GAGVSQTPSNKVTEKGKYVELRCDPISGHTALYWYRQSLGQGPEFLIYFQGTGAADDSGLPNDRFFAVRPEGSVSTLKIQRTERGDSAVYLCASSPVGGQQFFGPGTRLTVL.

The chain is built from TRBV2 and TRBJ1-1; D remains unclear. CDR1 and CDR2 (germline): SNHLY, FYNNEI. Trimming cost V 3 bases and J 0 bases, with 11 bases left between them. The CDR3 sequence is 15 residues long. CDR3 loop: CASSDPGLMNTEAFF. CDR3 in DNA: TGTGCCAGCAGTGACCCAGGCCTCATGAACACTGAAGCTTTCTTT.

The genes are TRBV7-9 and TRBJ2-2; TRBD2 aligns across 7 bases. CDR3 length: 16 residues. V was clipped by 6 bases and J by 6 bases; unmatched bases: 13. In germline, CDR1 is SEHNR, CDR2 FQNEAQ (reference sequence). As DNA, the CDR3 is TGTGCCAGCAGTTCTTCTAGCGGCTGGGCCGCCGGGGAGCTGTTTTTT. It specifies CASSSSSGWAAGELFF.

J is TRBJ2-7 and V is TRBV7-6; TRBD2 matches 10 bases. Germline V gene sequence: CDR1 SGHVS, CDR2 FNYEAQ. The CDR3 is made up of 19 amino acids. With 5 bases clipped from V and 1 base from J, the junction kept 17 bases outside the gene matches. CDR3 loop: CASSPLLRGRTSGSYEQYF. CDR3 DNA: TGTGCCAGCAGCCCGTTGTTAAGGGGCCGGACTAGCGGTTCCTACGAGCAGTACTTC.

Written as DNA, the CDR3 is TGCGCCAGCACCCCTTTCAGCGGGAGTTCGAGAGGGGAGCTGTTTTTT. Protein: CASTPFSGSSRGELFF. The rearrangement links TRBV5-1 to TRBJ2-2; TRBD2 aligns across 8 bases. Germline loops: CDR1 SGHRS, CDR2 YFSETQ. V was clipped by 6 bases and J by 8 bases; unmatched bases: 15. The CDR3 is made up of 16 amino acids.

The rearrangement uses TRBV7-6 and TRBJ2-2; D remains ambiguous. The CDR3 has 12 amino acids. Germline loops: CDR1 SGHVS, CDR2 FNYEAQ. V lost 5 bases, J lost 8 bases, and 9 bases lay in between. DNA for the CDR3: TGTGCCAGCAGCCCGGGTCCTGGGGAGCTGTTTTTT. This codes for CASSPGPGELFF.

The chain has TRBV7-2 and TRBJ2-7; 10 nucleotides match TRBD2. Germline assignment: CDR1 SGHTA and CDR2 FQGNSA. The CDR3 contains 16 residues. Trimming took 3 bases from V and 2 from J; bases not matched to a gene: 7. The CDR3 nucleotides read TGTGCCAGCAGCTTCTTAAGCGGGAGGGTCCCCTACGAGCAGTACTTC. Protein product: CASSFLSGRVPYEQYF.

The chain links TRBV6-5 to TRBJ2-5, with TRBD1 matching over 10 bases. The DNA end is a closer match to TRBJ2-7, so the J assignment may be wrong. Germline V gene sequence: CDR1 MNHEY, CDR2 SVGAGI. This CDR3 spans 14 amino acids. This CDR3 reads CASRTGQGVYEQYF. The CDR3, as DNA: TGTGCCAGCAGGACCGGACAGGGGGTATACGAGCAGTACTTC.